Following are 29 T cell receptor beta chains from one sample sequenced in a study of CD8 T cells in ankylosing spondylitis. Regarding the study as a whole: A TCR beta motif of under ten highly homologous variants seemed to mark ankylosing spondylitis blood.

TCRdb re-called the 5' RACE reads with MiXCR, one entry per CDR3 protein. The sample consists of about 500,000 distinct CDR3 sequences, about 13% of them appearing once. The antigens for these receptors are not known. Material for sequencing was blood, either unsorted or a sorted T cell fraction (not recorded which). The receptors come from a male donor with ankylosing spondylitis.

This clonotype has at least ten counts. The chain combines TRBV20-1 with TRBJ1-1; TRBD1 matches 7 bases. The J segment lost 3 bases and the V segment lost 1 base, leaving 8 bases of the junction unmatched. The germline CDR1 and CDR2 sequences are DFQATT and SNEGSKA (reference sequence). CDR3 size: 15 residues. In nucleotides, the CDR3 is TGCAGTGCTAGAGCCTCTACAGGGGTTGACACTGAAGCTTTCTTT. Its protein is CSARASTGVDTEAFF.

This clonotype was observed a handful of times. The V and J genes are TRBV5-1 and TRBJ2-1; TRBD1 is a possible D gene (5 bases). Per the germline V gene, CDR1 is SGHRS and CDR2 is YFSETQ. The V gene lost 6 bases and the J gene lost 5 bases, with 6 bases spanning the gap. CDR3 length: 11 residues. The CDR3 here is CASKGDNEQFF. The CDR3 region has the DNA TGCGCCAGCAAAGGGGACAATGAGCAGTTCTTC.

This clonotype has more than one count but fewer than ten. The CDR3 region is CSARAPVIATDTQYF. CDR3 bases: TGCAGTGCTAGAGCCCCCGTCATAGCCACAGATACGCAGTATTTT. The chain combines TRBV20-1 with TRBJ2-3; no reliable D call. Germline-derived CDR1 and CDR2 are DFQATT and SNEGSKA (reference sequence). The germline V and J ends were trimmed by 1 base and 2 bases, with 13 bases remaining between them. The CDR3 spans 15 residues.

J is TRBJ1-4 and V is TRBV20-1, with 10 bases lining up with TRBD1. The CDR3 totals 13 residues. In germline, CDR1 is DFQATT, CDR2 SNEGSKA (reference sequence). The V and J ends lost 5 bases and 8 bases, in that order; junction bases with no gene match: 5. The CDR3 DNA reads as TGCAGTGCTCAGGACAGGGGGTACGAAAAACTGTTTTTT. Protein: CSAQDRGYEKLFF.

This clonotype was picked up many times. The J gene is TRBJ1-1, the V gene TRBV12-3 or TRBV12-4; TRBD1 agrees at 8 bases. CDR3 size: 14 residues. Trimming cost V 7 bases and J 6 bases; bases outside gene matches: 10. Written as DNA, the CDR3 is TGTGCCAGCACGTTACAGGGGGACCTGGCTGAAGCTTTCTTT. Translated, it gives CASTLQGDLAEAFF.

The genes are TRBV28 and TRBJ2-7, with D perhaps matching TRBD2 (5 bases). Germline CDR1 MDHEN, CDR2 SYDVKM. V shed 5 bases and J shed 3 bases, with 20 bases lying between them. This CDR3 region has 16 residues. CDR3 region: CASSPRGALGGYEQYV. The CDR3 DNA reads TGTGCCAGCAGTCCCCGGGGAGCCCTGGGTGGCTACGAGCAGTACGTC.

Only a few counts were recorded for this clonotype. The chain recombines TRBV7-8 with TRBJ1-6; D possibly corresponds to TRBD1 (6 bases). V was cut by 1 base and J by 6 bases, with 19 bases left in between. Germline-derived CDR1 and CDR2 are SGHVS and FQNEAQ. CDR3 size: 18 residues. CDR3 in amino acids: CASSLGLSGAPTNSPLHF. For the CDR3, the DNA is TGTGCCAGCAGCTTAGGGTTATCAGGGGCGCCTACTAATTCACCCCTCCACTTT.

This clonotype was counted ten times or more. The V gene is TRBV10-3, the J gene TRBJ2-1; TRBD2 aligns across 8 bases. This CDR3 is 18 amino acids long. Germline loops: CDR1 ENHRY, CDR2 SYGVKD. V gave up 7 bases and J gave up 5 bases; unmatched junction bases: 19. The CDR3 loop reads CAITPAVSGPGGNNEQFF. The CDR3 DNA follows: TGTGCCATCACCCCCGCAGTGTCTGGCCCGGGGGGGAACAATGAGCAGTTCTTC.

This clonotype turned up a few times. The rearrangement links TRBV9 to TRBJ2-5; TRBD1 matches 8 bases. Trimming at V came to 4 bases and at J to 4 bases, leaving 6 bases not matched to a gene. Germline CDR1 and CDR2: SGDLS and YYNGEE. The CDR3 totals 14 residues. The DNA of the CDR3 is TGTGCCAGCAGCTCACAGGGGGGAGGAGAGACCCAGTACTTC. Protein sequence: CASSSQGGGETQYF.

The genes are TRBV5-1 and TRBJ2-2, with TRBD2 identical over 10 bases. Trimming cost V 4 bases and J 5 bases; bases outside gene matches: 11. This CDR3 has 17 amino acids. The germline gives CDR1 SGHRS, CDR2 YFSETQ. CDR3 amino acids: CASSPANLAGVTGELFF. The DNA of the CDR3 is TGCGCCAGCAGCCCCGCGAATCTAGCGGGAGTAACCGGGGAGCTGTTTTTT.

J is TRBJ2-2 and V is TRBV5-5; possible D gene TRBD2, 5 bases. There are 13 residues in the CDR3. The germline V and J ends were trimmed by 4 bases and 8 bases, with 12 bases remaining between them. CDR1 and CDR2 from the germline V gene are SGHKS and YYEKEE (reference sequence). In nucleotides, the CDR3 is TGTGCCAGCAGCCTGGACTGGGGTGGGGAGCTGTTTTTT. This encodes CASSLDWGGELFF. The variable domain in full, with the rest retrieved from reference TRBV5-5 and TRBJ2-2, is DAGVTQSPTHLIKTRGQQVTLRCSPISGHKSVSWYQQVLGQGPQFIFQYYEKEERGRGNFPDRFSARQFPNYSSELNVNALLLGDSALYLCASSLDWGGELFFGEGSRLTVL.

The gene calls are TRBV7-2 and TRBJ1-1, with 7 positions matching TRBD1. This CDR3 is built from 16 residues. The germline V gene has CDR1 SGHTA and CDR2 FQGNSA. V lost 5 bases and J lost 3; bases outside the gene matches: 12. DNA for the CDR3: TGTGCCAGCAGCAAGGGGGCAGGGTGGCAAGACACTGAAGCTTTCTTT. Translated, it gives CASSKGAGWQDTEAFF.

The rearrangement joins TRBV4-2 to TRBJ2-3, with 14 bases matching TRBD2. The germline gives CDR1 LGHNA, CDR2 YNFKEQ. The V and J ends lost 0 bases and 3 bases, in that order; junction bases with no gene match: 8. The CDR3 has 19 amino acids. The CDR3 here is CASSQDDARLAGGTDTQYF. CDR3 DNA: TGTGCCAGCAGCCAAGATGACGCGCGACTAGCGGGAGGGACAGATACGCAGTATTTT.

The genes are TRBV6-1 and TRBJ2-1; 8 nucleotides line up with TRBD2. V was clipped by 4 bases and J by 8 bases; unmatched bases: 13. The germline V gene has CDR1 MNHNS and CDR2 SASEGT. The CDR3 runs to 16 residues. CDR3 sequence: CASSVGGGRGSDEQFF. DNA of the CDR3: TGTGCCAGCAGTGTCGGGGGGGGACGTGGCTCGGATGAGCAGTTCTTC.

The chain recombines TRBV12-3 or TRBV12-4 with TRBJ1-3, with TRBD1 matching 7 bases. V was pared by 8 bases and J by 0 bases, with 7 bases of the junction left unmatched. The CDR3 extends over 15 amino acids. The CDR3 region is CASWDRFYSGNTIYF. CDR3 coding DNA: TGTGCCAGCTGGGACAGATTTTACTCTGGAAACACCATATATTTT.

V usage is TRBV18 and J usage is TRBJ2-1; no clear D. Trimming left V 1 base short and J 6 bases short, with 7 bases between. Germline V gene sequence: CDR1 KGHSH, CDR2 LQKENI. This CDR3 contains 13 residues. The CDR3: CASSPLEVNEQFF. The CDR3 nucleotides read TGTGCCAGCTCACCACTGGAAGTCAATGAGCAGTTCTTC.

CDR3 coding DNA: TGTGCCAGCAGCTACGACCGGTTGTCAGAGACCCAGTACTTC. Translation gives CASSYDRLSETQYF. This rearrangement joins TRBV7-8 to TRBJ2-5, with unresolved D. Trimming left V 4 bases short and J 4 bases short, with 13 bases between. The CDR3 runs to 14 residues. CDR1 and CDR2 from the germline V gene are SGHVS and FQNEAQ.

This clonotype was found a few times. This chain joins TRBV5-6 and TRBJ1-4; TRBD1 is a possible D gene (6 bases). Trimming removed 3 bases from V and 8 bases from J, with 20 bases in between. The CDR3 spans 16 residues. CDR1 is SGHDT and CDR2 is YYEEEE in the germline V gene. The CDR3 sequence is CASSWTVQGSEEKLFF. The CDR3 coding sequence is TGTGCCAGCAGCTGGACGGTACAGGGATCGGAGGAAAAACTGTTTTTT.

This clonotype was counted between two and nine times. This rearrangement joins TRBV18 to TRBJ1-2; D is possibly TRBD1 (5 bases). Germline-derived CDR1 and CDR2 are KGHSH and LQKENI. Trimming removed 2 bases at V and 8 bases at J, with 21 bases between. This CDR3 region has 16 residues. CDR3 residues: CASSPILGRPGEGYTF. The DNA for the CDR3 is TGTGCCAGCTCACCAATTCTCGGAAGGCCGGGGGAAGGCTACACCTTC.

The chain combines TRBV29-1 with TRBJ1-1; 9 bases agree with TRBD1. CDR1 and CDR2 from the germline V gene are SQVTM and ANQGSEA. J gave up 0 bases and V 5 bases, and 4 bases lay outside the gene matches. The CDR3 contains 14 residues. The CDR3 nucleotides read TGCAGCGTTTATGGGGACAGGGTGAACACTGAAGCTTTCTTT. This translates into CSVYGDRVNTEAFF.

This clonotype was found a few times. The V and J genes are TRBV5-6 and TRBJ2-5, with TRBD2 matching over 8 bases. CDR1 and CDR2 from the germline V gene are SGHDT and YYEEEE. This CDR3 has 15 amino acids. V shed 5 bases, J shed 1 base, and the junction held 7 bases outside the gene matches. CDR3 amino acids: CASRGFSGAQETQYF. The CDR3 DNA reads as TGTGCCAGCAGGGGTTTTAGCGGGGCCCAAGAGACCCAGTACTTC.

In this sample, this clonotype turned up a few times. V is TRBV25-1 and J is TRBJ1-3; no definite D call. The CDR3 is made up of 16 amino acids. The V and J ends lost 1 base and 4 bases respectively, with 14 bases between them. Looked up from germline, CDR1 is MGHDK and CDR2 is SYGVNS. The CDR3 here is CASSESRAPAGNTIYF. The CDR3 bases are TGTGCCAGCAGTGAATCCCGGGCGCCGGCCGGAAACACCATATATTTT.

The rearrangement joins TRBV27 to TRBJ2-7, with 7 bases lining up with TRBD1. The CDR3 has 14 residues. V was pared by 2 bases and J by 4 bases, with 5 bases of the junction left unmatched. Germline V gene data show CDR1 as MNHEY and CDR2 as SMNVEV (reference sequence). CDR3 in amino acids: CASSLGTEIYEQYF. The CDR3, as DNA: TGTGCCAGCAGTTTAGGGACAGAAATTTACGAGCAGTACTTC.

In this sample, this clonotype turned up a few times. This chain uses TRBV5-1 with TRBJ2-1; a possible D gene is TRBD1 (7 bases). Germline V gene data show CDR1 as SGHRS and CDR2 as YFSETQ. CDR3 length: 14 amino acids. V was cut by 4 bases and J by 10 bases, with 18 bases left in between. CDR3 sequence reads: CASSGQGGSPEQFF. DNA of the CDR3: TGCGCCAGCAGCGGGCAGGGGGGTTCTCCAGAGCAGTTCTTC.

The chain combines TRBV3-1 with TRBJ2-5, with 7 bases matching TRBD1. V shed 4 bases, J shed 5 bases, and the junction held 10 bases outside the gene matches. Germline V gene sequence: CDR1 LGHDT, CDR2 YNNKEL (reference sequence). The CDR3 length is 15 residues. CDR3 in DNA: TGTGCCAGCAGCCTTGATAGGGGGCTGAGGGAGACCCAGTACTTC. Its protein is CASSLDRGLRETQYF.

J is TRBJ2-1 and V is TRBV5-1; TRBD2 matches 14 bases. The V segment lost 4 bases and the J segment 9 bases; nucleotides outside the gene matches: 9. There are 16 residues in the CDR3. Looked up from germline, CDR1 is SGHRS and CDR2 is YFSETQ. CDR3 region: CASSPRTSGRKSEQFF. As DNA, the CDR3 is TGCGCCAGCAGCCCTCGGACTAGCGGGAGGAAGAGTGAGCAGTTCTTC. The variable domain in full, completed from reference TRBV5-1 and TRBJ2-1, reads KAGVTQTPRYLIKTRGQQVTLSCSPISGHRSVSWYQQTPGQGLQFLFEYFSETQRNKGNFPGRFSGRQFSNSRSEMNVSTLELGDSALYLCASSPRTSGRKSEQFFGPGTRLTVL.

CDR3 protein: CASSLLALAGQETQYF. The CDR3 nucleotides are TGTGCCAGCAGCTTACTGGCACTAGCGGGTCAAGAGACCCAGTACTTC. The chain is built from TRBV7-7 and TRBJ2-5, with 9 bases fitting TRBD2. Trimming cost V 2 bases and J 2 bases; bases outside gene matches: 6. Germline CDR1 SSHAT, CDR2 FNYEAQ (reference sequence). This CDR3 is 16 amino acids long.

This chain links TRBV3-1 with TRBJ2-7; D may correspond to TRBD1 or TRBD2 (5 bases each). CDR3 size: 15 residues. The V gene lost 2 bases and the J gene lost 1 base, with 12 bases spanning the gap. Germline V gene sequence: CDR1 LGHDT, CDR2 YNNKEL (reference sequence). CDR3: CASSQRGWGSYEQYV. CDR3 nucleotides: TGTGCCAGCAGCCAACGGGGATGGGGGTCCTACGAGCAGTACGTC.

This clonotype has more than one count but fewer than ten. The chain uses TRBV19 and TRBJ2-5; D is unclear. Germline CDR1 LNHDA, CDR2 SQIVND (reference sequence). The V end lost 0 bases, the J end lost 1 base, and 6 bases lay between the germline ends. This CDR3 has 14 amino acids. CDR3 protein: CASSIDRTQETQYF. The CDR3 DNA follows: TGTGCCAGTAGTATAGATCGGACCCAAGAGACCCAGTACTTC. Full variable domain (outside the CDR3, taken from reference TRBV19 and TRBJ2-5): DGGITQSPKYLFRKEGQNVTLSCEQNLNHDAMYWYRQDPGQGLRLIYYSQIVNDFQKGDIAEGYSVSREKKESFPLTVTSAQKNPTAFYLCASSIDRTQETQYFGPGTRLLVL.